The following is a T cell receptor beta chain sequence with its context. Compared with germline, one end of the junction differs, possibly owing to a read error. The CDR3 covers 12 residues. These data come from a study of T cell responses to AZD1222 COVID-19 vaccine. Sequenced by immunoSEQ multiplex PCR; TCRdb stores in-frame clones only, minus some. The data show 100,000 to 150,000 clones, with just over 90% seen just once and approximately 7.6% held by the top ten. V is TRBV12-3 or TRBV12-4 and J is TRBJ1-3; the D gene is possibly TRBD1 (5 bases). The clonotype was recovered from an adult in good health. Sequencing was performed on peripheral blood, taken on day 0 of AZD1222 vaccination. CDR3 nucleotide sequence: TGTGCCAGCAGTTCCCTAAGGGACCTATGGCATTTT. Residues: CASSSLRDLWHF.